This TCR beta chain comes out of a study of blood T cells in healthy people across ages. Whole-study context: About one barcoded beta molecule per two T cells was captured by template switching.

CDR1 and CDR2 from the germline V gene are MNHNS and SASEGT. The CDR3 extends over 15 amino acids. Points on this clonotype: This may arise from a read error, as a much more abundant clone is one base away.

Primed by a sample-barcoded 5' primer and a J-beta primer mix, a second PCR proceeded for roughly 7 to 11 cycles. TCRdb re-called the 5' RACE reads through MiXCR, storing one row per CDR3 protein. The table records 600,000 or so distinct CDR3 sequences, roughly 30% of them present only once. The sample comprised blood. The sequence was obtained from a woman aged 80 or over in good health. The chain links TRBV6-1 to TRBJ2-4, with D unclear. The last part of the DNA fits TRBJ2-5 better; the J call may be wrong. CDR3 nucleotide sequence: TGTGCCAGCAGTCCCCGATTCGGAGTTCAAGAGACCCAGTACTTC. It yields the protein CASSPRFGVQETQYF.